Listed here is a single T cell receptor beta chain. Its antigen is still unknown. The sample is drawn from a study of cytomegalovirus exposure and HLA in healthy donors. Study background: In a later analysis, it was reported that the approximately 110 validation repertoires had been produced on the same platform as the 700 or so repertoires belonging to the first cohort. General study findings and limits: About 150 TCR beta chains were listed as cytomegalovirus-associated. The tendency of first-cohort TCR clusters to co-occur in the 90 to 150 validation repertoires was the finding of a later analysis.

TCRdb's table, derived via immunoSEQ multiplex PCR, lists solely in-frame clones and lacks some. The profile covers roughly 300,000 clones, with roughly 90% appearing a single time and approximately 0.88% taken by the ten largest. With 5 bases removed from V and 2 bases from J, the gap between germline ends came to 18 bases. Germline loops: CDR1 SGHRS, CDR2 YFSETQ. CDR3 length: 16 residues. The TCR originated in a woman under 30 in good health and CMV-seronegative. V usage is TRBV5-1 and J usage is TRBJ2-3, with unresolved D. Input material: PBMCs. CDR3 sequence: CASSAPVFENTDTQYF. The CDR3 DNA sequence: TGCGCCAGCAGTGCGCCGGTGTTCGAGAACACAGATACGCAGTATTTT.